This TCR beta chain was observed in a study of blood T cell repertoires in COVID-19. Study overall: The United States, Italy and Spain were the sources of the acute and convalescent COVID-19 samples.

Only in-frame clones appear in the TCRdb table, and some are missing; sequencing was by immunoSEQ multiplex PCR. The top ten hold roughly 13% of the sample, which has about 99,000 clones, over 75% seen once. Sequencing input: peripheral blood. The source of this sequence is a human donor in a cohort sampled during active or convalescent COVID-19.

In nucleotides, the CDR3 is TGTGCCACCAGTGATCCCCGGGGGTTGGGCACTGAAGCTTTCTTT. Translating gives CATSDPRGLGTEAFF. The chain links TRBV24-1 to TRBJ1-1, with D perhaps matching TRBD1 (5 bases). The V gene lost 3 bases and the J gene lost 4 bases, with 14 bases spanning the gap. The V gene's germline CDR1 is KGHDR and CDR2 SFDVKD. The CDR3 runs 15 residues.